In its sample, the clone carrying this T cell receptor beta chain was seen a few times. The protocol was immunoSEQ multiplex PCR, while the TCRdb copy is restricted to in-frame clones and leaves out a portion. There are 250,000 to 350,000 clones in the sample; just under 90% occur only once, and 2.5% to 3.5% lies in the top ten. The source of the sample is a study of blood T cell repertoires in COVID-19. CDR3 size: 14 residues. Looked up from germline, CDR1 is KGHSH and CDR2 is LQKENI. Trimming removed 4 bases from V and 5 bases from J; junction bases left unmatched: 4. The sequencing input was PBMCs or T cells enriched from blood (not recorded which). The gene calls are TRBV18 and TRBJ2-4; TRBD1 agrees at 8 bases. This sequence originates from a woman aged 45-59 years who had been exposed to COVID-19. This chain's CDR3 is CASSRGQGQNIQYF. The CDR3 DNA follows: TGTGCCAGCTCACGTGGACAGGGCCAAAACATTCAGTACTTC.